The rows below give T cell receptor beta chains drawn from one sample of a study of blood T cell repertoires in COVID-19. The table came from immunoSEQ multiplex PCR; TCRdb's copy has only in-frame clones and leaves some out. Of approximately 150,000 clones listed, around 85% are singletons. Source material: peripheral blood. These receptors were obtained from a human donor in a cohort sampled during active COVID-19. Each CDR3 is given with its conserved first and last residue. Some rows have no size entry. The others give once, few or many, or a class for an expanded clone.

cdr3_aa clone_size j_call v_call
CAWSSGHSYGYTF . TRBJ1-2 TRBV30
CAWSPRYIGDRENGYTF . TRBJ1-2 TRBV30
CASPDRYNEQFF . TRBJ2-1 TRBV2
CATLDSFNTEAFF . TRBJ1-1 TRBV28
CASSEAMNTEAFF few TRBJ1-1 TRBV6-4
CASSLDRDFGKETQYF . TRBJ2-5 TRBV7-2
CASSIGTGTYEQYF . TRBJ2-7 TRBV19
CASSLSGFDTIYF . TRBJ1-3 TRBV7-2
CASSNSMNTEAFF . TRBJ1-1 TRBV19
CASSQGQGLEGNTIYF . TRBJ1-3 TRBV5-5
CASSQYGGTGSNYGYTF . TRBJ1-2 TRBV4-3
CASSLDGGGWETQYF . TRBJ2-5 TRBV5-5
CASRGVVNTEAFF . TRBJ1-1 TRBV6-5
CSVEDEEGSPTDTQYF . TRBJ2-3 TRBV29-1
CATSDTRTGDNQPQHF . TRBJ1-5 TRBV24-1
CASSLSGNQPQHF . TRBJ1-5 TRBV28